Shown below are 4 T cell receptor beta chains from a single sample sequenced in a study of regulatory T cells in long-lasting Graves disease. Time point here: newly diagnosed GD, antithyroid drugs for less than 3 months. RNA isolated from PBMCs was used to make the TCR library. With iRepertoire HTBI primers and Arm-PCR of CDR3 regions, TCR beta libraries were built. TCRdb reprocessed the multiplex PCR reads via MiXCR and lists one record per CDR3 protein. The data contain roughly 530,000 distinct CDR3 sequences, 15% to 20% of them singletons. In addition, the sample was reused for a study of T cells in Graves' hyperthyroidism and ophthalmopathy.

The sequences come from peripheral blood mononuclear cells (PBMCs), collected at new diagnosis, from a patient treated with antithyroid drugs. The source is a woman aged 40 to 65 with Graves disease.

The V and J genes are TRBV28 and TRBJ2-1; D could derive from TRBD1 or TRBD2 (5 bases each). CDR3 size: 17 residues. Germline CDR1 reads MDHEN; CDR2 reads SYDVKM. V shed 8 bases and J shed 0 bases, with 20 bases lying between them. The CDR3 loop is CASSMGDVSSSYNEQFF. The DNA for the CDR3 is TGTGCCAGCTCAATGGGGGACGTTTCCAGCTCCTACAATGAGCAGTTCTTC.

In this sample, this clonotype turned up many times. V and J are TRBV5-1 and TRBJ1-2, with TRBD1 matching over 7 bases. The CDR3 is 15 amino acids. Germline V CDR1 and CDR2: SGHRS, YFSETQ. V gave up 3 bases and J gave up 5 bases; unmatched junction bases: 10. Here the CDR3 DNA reads TGCGCCAGCAGCTCTACCGCGACAGGGCCATATGGCTACACCTTC. This encodes CASSSTATGPYGYTF.

The CDR3 loop reads CASSFSHTGELFF. The CDR3 DNA reads as TGTGCCAGCAGCTTTTCTCACACCGGGGAGCTGTTTTTT. The V and J genes are TRBV7-3 and TRBJ2-2; the D is unclear. The CDR3 loop spans 13 amino acids. Germline V gene lookup returns CDR1 SGHTA and CDR2 FQGTGA. V was pared by 3 bases and J by 3 bases, with 5 bases between.

Ten or more counts support this clonotype. The J gene is TRBJ1-1, the V gene TRBV7-9; D call uncertain. Trimming cost V 4 bases and J 2 bases, with 11 bases left between them. The CDR3 runs 14 residues. Germline assignment: CDR1 SEHNR and CDR2 FQNEAQ (reference sequence). In DNA form, the CDR3 reads TGTGCCAGCAGCTCCCTTGACATCAACACTGAAGCTTTCTTT. This codes for CASSSLDINTEAFF.